These 15 T cell receptor beta chains share one sample of origin, sequenced in a study of T cells after yellow fever vaccination. Each CDR3 protein is one row after TCRdb ran MiXCR on the 5' RACE reads. Of 46,000 or so distinct CDR3 sequences detected, over 5.5% appear once; the ten largest clones hold 10%. The material sequenced was PBMCs, either bulk or a sorted T-cell subset (CD4+, CD8+, memory, or dextramer-sorted; not recorded which), taken 45 days after the yellow fever booster vaccination. The receptor set was obtained from a man younger than 45 who received the YFV17D yellow fever vaccine.

This clonotype has at least ten counts. The rearrangement links TRBV5-5 to TRBJ2-2; D is perhaps TRBD1 (6 bases). V was cut by 1 base and J by 4 bases, with 14 bases left in between. Germline CDR1 is SGHKS and CDR2 is YYEKEE (reference sequence). The CDR3 is 16 residues long. In nucleotides, the CDR3 is TGTGCCAGCAGCTTGATCAGGGGACGAGGCACCGGGGAGCTGTTTTTT. Protein product: CASSLIRGRGTGELFF.

This clonotype was seen a handful of times. This chain links TRBV27 with TRBJ2-1; 10 bases line up with TRBD1. The CDR3 has 17 residues. The V and J ends lost 3 bases and 7 bases, in that order; junction bases with no gene match: 12. Germline V gene data show CDR1 as MNHEY and CDR2 as SMNVEV (reference sequence). CDR3: CASSLSIWDRGGNEQFF. In DNA form, the CDR3 reads TGTGCCAGCAGTTTGTCTATATGGGACAGGGGAGGGAATGAGCAGTTCTTC.

In its sample, this clonotype was seen many times. V usage is TRBV5-1 and J usage is TRBJ2-5; no reliable D call. This CDR3 contains 13 residues. The V end lost 2 bases, the J end lost 5 bases, and 10 bases lay between the germline ends. CDR1 and CDR2 (germline): SGHRS, YFSETQ. The CDR3 is CASSFGWSETQYF. In DNA, the CDR3 is TGCGCCAGCAGCTTCGGCTGGTCGGAGACCCAGTACTTC.

This clonotype occurred a few times. This chain uses TRBV12-3 or TRBV12-4 with TRBJ2-1, with 9 bases identical to TRBD2. V was clipped by 5 bases and J by 4 bases; unmatched bases: 9. This CDR3 comprises 16 residues. The CDR3 here is CASSPGLAWPYNEQFF. CDR3 DNA: TGTGCCAGCAGTCCCGGACTAGCGTGGCCTTACAATGAGCAGTTCTTC.

This clonotype was seen at least ten times. This chain uses TRBV6-2 or TRBV6-3 with TRBJ1-2; D is possibly TRBD1 (5 bases). CDR3 size: 15 residues. Germline-derived CDR1 and CDR2 are MNHEY and SVGEGT. V was shortened by 1 base and J by 5 bases, with 14 bases between the two germline ends. The CDR3: CASSYLSGAEYGYTF. CDR3 in DNA: TGTGCCAGCAGTTACTTGAGCGGGGCCGAGTATGGCTACACCTTC.

This clonotype came up many times. The chain carries TRBV12-3 or TRBV12-4 and TRBJ2-2, with 10 bases identical to TRBD1. The ends lost 5 bases at V and 7 bases at J; junction bases unmatched: 4. The CDR3 length is 14 residues. CDR3 nucleotide sequence: TGTGCCAGCAGTCCAGGACAGGGGGTCGGGGAGCTGTTTTTT. This sequence encodes CASSPGQGVGELFF.

At least ten counts were recorded for this clonotype. The V and J genes are TRBV27 and TRBJ2-3; D not resolved. CDR3 length: 15 residues. Germline CDR1 and CDR2: MNHEY and SMNVEV (reference sequence). V was pared by 2 bases and J by 4 bases, with 13 bases between. The CDR3 region has the DNA TGTGCCAGCAGTTTAGAATATAATGTGGCAGATACGCAGTATTTT. Encoded protein: CASSLEYNVADTQYF.

There are a few counts of this clonotype. The rearrangement links TRBV7-2 to TRBJ2-3, with 12 bases matching TRBD2. The CDR3 sequence is 15 residues long. The V gene end was trimmed by 3 bases and the J gene end by 9 bases; junction bases not matched to a gene: 7. The germline gives CDR1 SGHTA, CDR2 FQGNSA. CDR3 coding DNA: TGTGCCAGCAGCTTGACTAGCGGGAGCTCTCAAACGCAGTATTTT. This codes for CASSLTSGSSQTQYF.

In its sample, this clonotype was seen many times. V usage is TRBV29-1 and J usage is TRBJ2-5, with D possibly matching TRBD2 (6 bases). The CDR3 totals 12 residues. Germline CDR1 reads SQVTM; CDR2 reads ANQGSEA. Deletions cut 7 bases from V and 4 bases from J, with 13 bases between. CDR3 protein: CSAAQGGETQYF. The CDR3 DNA is TGCAGCGCCGCCCAGGGAGGAGAGACCCAGTACTTC.

There are many counts of this clonotype. The chain combines TRBV5-1 with TRBJ2-1, with a weak D call TRBD2 (5 bases). Germline-derived CDR1 and CDR2 are SGHRS and YFSETQ. The V and J ends lost 4 bases and 3 bases respectively, with 14 bases between them. The CDR3 is made up of 15 amino acids. In DNA form, the CDR3 reads TGCGCCAGCAGCCCCTTAGCGATGATCTACAATGAGCAGTTCTTC. As protein: CASSPLAMIYNEQFF.

This clonotype was seen at least ten times. This chain joins TRBV20-1 and TRBJ1-2; 8 bases align to TRBD1. Germline V gene sequence: CDR1 DFQATT, CDR2 SNEGSKA (reference sequence). There are 14 residues in the CDR3. The V and J ends lost 5 bases and 4 bases, in that order; junction bases with no gene match: 9. For the CDR3, the DNA is TGCAGTGCTCAGGGACAGGTGGGGGCCTATGGCTACACCTTC. Protein sequence: CSAQGQVGAYGYTF.

This clonotype has at least ten counts. The chain carries TRBV5-1 and TRBJ2-5; D is possibly TRBD1 (6 bases). The CDR3 length is 14 residues. The germline V gene encodes CDR1 SGHRS and CDR2 YFSETQ. Trimming left V 3 bases short and J 2 bases short, with 11 bases between. Here the CDR3 reads CASSSLGQQETQYF. The CDR3 coding sequence is TGCGCCAGCAGCTCGCTAGGACAGCAAGAGACCCAGTACTTC.

This clonotype was detected ten times or more. CDR3 sequence reads: CSAISLGQQPQHF. The DNA for the CDR3 is TGCAGTGCTATTAGTCTGGGACAGCAGCCCCAGCATTTT. V and J are TRBV20-1 and TRBJ1-5; 7 bases fit TRBD1. The CDR3 is 13 residues long. Looked up from germline, CDR1 is DFQATT and CDR2 is SNEGSKA (reference sequence). Losses at the gene ends were 4 bases for V and 7 bases for J; bases not matched to a gene: 7.

In this sample, this clonotype turned up many times. CDR3 residues: CASTSGLTDTQYF. The CDR3 DNA is TGTGCCAGCACTAGCGGGCTCACAGATACGCAGTATTTT. The rearrangement links TRBV7-8 to TRBJ2-3; 8 bases align to TRBD2. This CDR3 has 13 amino acids. V was pared by 7 bases and J by 2 bases, with 2 bases of the junction left unmatched. CDR1 SGHVS and CDR2 FQNEAQ come from the germline V gene.

This rearrangement joins TRBV2 to TRBJ2-1; possible D gene TRBD1, 5 bases. The CDR3 sequence is 17 residues long. Trimming stripped 2 bases from V and 0 bases from J, with 14 bases between. Per the germline V gene, CDR1 is SNHLY and CDR2 is FYNNEI. This chain's CDR3 is CASSEPMDIRSYNEQFF. CDR3 in DNA: TGTGCCAGCAGTGAACCCATGGACATCCGCTCCTACAATGAGCAGTTCTTC.